One and the same sample provided the 25 T cell receptor beta chains below, sequenced in a study of CXCR3-negative and CXCR3-positive naive CD8 T cells. 5' RACE that incorporated UMI labels was used to prepare the TRB cDNA libraries. One entry per CDR3 protein, without DNA, is what TCRdb gives after re-calling the 5' RACE reads. Its table lists approximately 62,000 distinct CDR3 sequences. The source material was naive CXCR3- CD8+ T cells from blood. The subset is: CD45RO-CCR7+CD27+CD95- naive CD8+ T cells lacking CXCR3 (TNR3-). These receptors all stem from a human donor in good health. Some clones in this sample may be carry-over from other donors' samples.

The chain employs TRBV4-2 and TRBJ2-3. The CDR3 loop spans 15 amino acids. Germline V gives CDR1 LGHNA, CDR2 YNFKEQ. The CDR3 sequence: CASSQDSDWLGTQYF.

This chain connects TRBV4-1 to TRBJ2-1; TCRdb's D call of TRBD1 is untestable without DNA. The germline gives CDR1 MGHRA, CDR2 YSYEKL. The CDR3 contains 15 residues. CDR3 sequence: CASSLGMSGYNEQFF.

This sequence joins TRBV6-2 or TRBV6-3 and TRBJ2-7. CDR1 and CDR2 from the germline V gene are MNHEY and SVGEGT. This CDR3 comprises 15 residues. CDR3 in amino acids: CASSYRGNGFYEQYF.

The J gene is TRBJ2-1, the V gene TRBV6-2 or TRBV6-3. This CDR3 contains 11 residues. Per germline, CDR1 MNHEY and CDR2 SVGEGT. Here the CDR3 reads CASSYGYEQFF.

The chain carries TRBV7-3 and TRBJ2-5; TCRdb reports TRBD1, a call that lacks DNA to check it against. The germline CDR1 and CDR2 sequences are SGHTA and FQGTGA. The CDR3 contains 14 residues. The CDR3 loop reads CASSFLGGKETQYF.

The V gene is TRBV5-1, the J gene TRBJ2-7; absent DNA, TCRdb's TRBD1 call cannot be checked. The CDR3 runs to 14 residues. The germline V gene has CDR1 SGHRS and CDR2 YFSETQ. CDR3 sequence: CASSGTGISDEQYF.

The genes are TRBV5-1 and TRBJ2-7; the D call from TCRdb, TRBD1, cannot be confirmed without DNA. This CDR3 is built from 14 residues. In germline, CDR1 is SGHRS, CDR2 YFSETQ. The CDR3 sequence is CASSLGQGNYEQYF.

This chain links TRBV12-3 or TRBV12-4 with TRBJ2-1; TCRdb's D gene call, TRBD1, goes unchecked for lack of DNA. There are 14 residues in the CDR3. Here the CDR3 reads CASSLSGRVGEQFF.

This chain joins TRBV7-2 and TRBJ2-3; TCRdb returns TRBD1, unconfirmable since there is no DNA. Germline V lookup: CDR1 SGHTA, CDR2 FQGNSA. This CDR3 is built from 16 residues. This chain's CDR3 is CASSPGPTLGPDTQYF.

This chain connects TRBV12-3 or TRBV12-4 to TRBJ2-5; TCRdb gives TRBD2 as the D gene, but with no DNA this cannot be confirmed. The CDR3 length is 14 residues. The CDR3 loop reads CASSLTAGPETQYF.

CDR3 residues: CASSLRESYEQYF. The V call is TRBV7-9, the J call TRBJ2-7. CDR1 SEHNR and CDR2 FQNEAQ come from the germline V gene (reference sequence). The CDR3 is 13 amino acids. Based on the CDR3 plus reference TRBV7-9 and TRBJ2-7, the full variable domain is DTGVSQNPRHKITKRGQNVTFRCDPISEHNRLYWYRQTLGQGPEFLTYFQNEAQLEKSRLLSDRFSAERPKGSFSTLEIQRTEQGDSAMYLCASSLRESYEQYFGPGTRLTVT.

The chain joins TRBV12-5 to TRBJ1-2; TCRdb's D call, TRBD1, is unchecked because there is no DNA. Looked up from germline, CDR1 is LGHNT and CDR2 is FRNRAP. This CDR3 comprises 15 residues. The CDR3 region is CASGSGQGLDYGYTF.

The chain recombines TRBV19 with TRBJ1-1; the TCRdb call, TRBD1, lacks DNA for checking. CDR3 length: 14 residues. Germline lookup yields CDR1 LNHDA and CDR2 SQIVND (reference sequence). CDR3 sequence reads: CASSIWDTNTEAFF.

The V gene is TRBV12-3 or TRBV12-4, the J gene TRBJ2-3. The CDR3 length is 13 residues. The CDR3: CASTLGELDTQYF.

The gene calls are TRBV29-1 and TRBJ1-1; TCRdb's assignment of TRBD1 cannot be checked, as there is no DNA. This CDR3 contains 12 residues. CDR1 is SQVTM and CDR2 is ANQGSEA in the germline V gene. CDR3 residues: CSVELTEFEAFF.

The chain uses TRBV14 and TRBJ2-7; TCRdb calls TRBD1, which cannot be checked without DNA. From germline, CDR1 is SGHDN and CDR2 FVKESK. The CDR3 is made up of 16 amino acids. The CDR3 here is CASSRGIGPAIYEQYF.

J is TRBJ1-1 and V is TRBV29-1. Germline CDR1 reads SQVTM; CDR2 reads ANQGSEA. The CDR3 is 11 residues long. CDR3 sequence: CSVTDRVEAFF. Full variable domain (missing parts from reference TRBV29-1 and TRBJ1-1): SAVISQKPSRDICQRGTSLTIQCQVDSQVTMMFWYRQQPGQSLTLIATANQGSEATYESGFVIDKFPISRPNLTFSTLTVSNMSPEDSSIYLCSVTDRVEAFFGQGTRLTVV.

The rearrangement links TRBV6-2 or TRBV6-3 to TRBJ2-7; the TCRdb D gene call, TRBD1, has no DNA to confirm it. Germline lookup yields CDR1 MNHEY and CDR2 SVGEGT. The CDR3 totals 13 residues. The CDR3 sequence: CASSDGHFYEQYF.

The gene calls are TRBV20-1 and TRBJ2-3; TCRdb's D call of TRBD1 is untestable without DNA. The CDR3 runs 15 residues. In germline, CDR1 is DFQATT, CDR2 SNEGSKA (reference sequence). CDR3 region: CSASETGQGGDTQYF.

J is TRBJ1-1 and V is TRBV6-1. CDR1 and CDR2 from the germline V gene are MNHNS and SASEGT. This CDR3 is 14 amino acids long. The CDR3: CASLAVWQNTEAFF.

The rearrangement uses TRBV18 and TRBJ2-7. Germline CDR1 and CDR2: KGHSH and LQKENI. This CDR3 is 14 amino acids long. Here the CDR3 reads CASHHSGSSYEQYF.

The V gene is TRBV4-2, the J gene TRBJ2-1. Germline V gene data show CDR1 as LGHNA and CDR2 as YNFKEQ. This CDR3 comprises 15 residues. This chain's CDR3 is CASSQEVSTHNEQFF.

This CDR3 is CASRLRGSNQPQHF. This rearrangement joins TRBV2 to TRBJ1-5; TCRdb names TRBD1, which stays unverified in the absence of DNA. CDR3 size: 14 residues. From germline, CDR1 is SNHLY and CDR2 FYNNEI. Variable domain in full (rest from reference TRBV2 and TRBJ1-5): EPEVTQTPSHQVTQMGQEVILRCVPISNHLYFYWYRQILGQKVEFLVSFYNNEISEKSEIFDDQFSVERPDGSNFTLKIRSTKLEDSAMYFCASRLRGSNQPQHFGDGTRLSIL.

The chain employs TRBV28 and TRBJ2-5; TCRdb outputs TRBD2, but without DNA this stays unchecked. This CDR3 is 16 amino acids long. CDR1 is MDHEN, CDR2 SYDVKM, per germline. CDR3: CASRLLQGGPQETQYF.

The chain recombines TRBV4-3 with TRBJ2-7; as DNA is missing, the TRBD2 call by TCRdb cannot be tested. The CDR3 consists of 17 residues. Germline V CDR1 and CDR2: LGHNA, YSLEER. This CDR3 reads CASSQDPGSGGAYEQYF.